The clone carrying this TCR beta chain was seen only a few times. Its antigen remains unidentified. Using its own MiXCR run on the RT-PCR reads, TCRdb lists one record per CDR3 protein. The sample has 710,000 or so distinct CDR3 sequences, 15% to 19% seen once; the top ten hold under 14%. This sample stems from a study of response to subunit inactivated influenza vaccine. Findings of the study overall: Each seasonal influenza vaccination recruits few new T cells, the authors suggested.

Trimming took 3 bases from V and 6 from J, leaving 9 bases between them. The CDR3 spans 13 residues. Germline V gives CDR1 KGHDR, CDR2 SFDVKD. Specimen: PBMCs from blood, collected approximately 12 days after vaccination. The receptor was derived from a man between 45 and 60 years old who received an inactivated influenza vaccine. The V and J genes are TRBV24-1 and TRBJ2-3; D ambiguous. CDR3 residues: CATSDPPPDTQYF. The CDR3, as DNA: TGTGCCACCAGTGATCCACCACCCGATACGCAGTATTTT.